The 25 T cell receptor beta chains presented below share a single source sample, sequenced in a study of blood T cell repertoires in COVID-19. Generated by immunoSEQ multiplex PCR, the TCRdb table keeps only in-frame clones and is missing some. The sample consists of under 200,000 clones, roughly nine tenths of them appearing once. Input material: peripheral blood. The origin of the receptors is an older man with active or convalescent COVID-19.

The J gene is TRBJ1-2, the V gene TRBV6-5; D is uncertain. From germline, CDR1 is MNHEY and CDR2 SVGAGI. The V end was cut by 0 bases, the J end by 2 bases, with 4 bases between. The CDR3 runs 13 residues. This CDR3 reads CASSYSTNYGYTF. The CDR3 bases are TGTGCCAGCAGTTACTCTACAAACTATGGCTACACCTTC.

V is TRBV6-2 or TRBV6-3 and J is TRBJ2-2; tentatively, D is TRBD2 (6 bases). This CDR3 region has 15 residues. Per germline, CDR1 MNHEY and CDR2 SVGEGT. Trimming stripped 6 bases from V and 5 bases from J, with 16 bases between. The CDR3 nucleotides are TGTGCCAGCAGCCGTAGCGGCCTTAAGACCGGGGAGCTGTTTTTT. Translation gives CASSRSGLKTGELFF.

The V call is TRBV18, the J call TRBJ2-3; the match to TRBD2 covers 12 bases. Germline assignment: CDR1 KGHSH and CDR2 LQKENI. The CDR3 runs 17 residues. V gave up 3 bases and J gave up 1 base; unmatched junction bases: 5. CDR3 protein: CASSPQLAGGRTDTQYF. The CDR3, as DNA: TGTGCCAGCTCACCGCAGCTAGCGGGGGGGCGCACAGATACGCAGTATTTT.

This chain joins TRBV11-3 and TRBJ2-3; TRBD2 might be the D (5 bases). The CDR3 has 14 residues. Germline loops: CDR1 SGHNT, CDR2 YENEEA. Trimming took 3 bases from V and 1 from J, leaving 8 bases between them. The CDR3 DNA reads as TGTGCCAGCAGCTTCGCGGGTGGCACAGATACGCAGTATTTT. This gives the protein CASSFAGGTDTQYF.

The chain links TRBV6-2 or TRBV6-3 to TRBJ2-3, with TRBD2 identical over 12 bases. This CDR3 has 16 amino acids. The germline V gene has CDR1 MNHEY and CDR2 SVGEGT. The V gene end was trimmed by 5 bases and the J gene end by 0 bases; junction bases not matched to a gene: 3. The CDR3 loop is CASSLGLAGSTDTQYF. CDR3 nucleotides: TGTGCCAGCAGTCTCGGACTAGCGGGGAGCACAGATACGCAGTATTTT.

The chain links TRBV6-2 or TRBV6-3 to TRBJ1-2; D is ambiguous. CDR1 and CDR2 (germline): MNHEY, SVGEGT. Trimming cost V 2 bases and J 5 bases, with 12 bases left between them. The CDR3 runs 14 residues. The CDR3 sequence is CASSYNGERYGYTF. The CDR3 region has the DNA TGTGCCAGCAGTTACAATGGCGAGAGGTATGGCTACACCTTC.

This clone was seen just once. This chain joins TRBV24-1 and TRBJ2-2, with 11 bases matching TRBD1. V lost 9 bases, J lost 4 bases, and 0 bases stayed unmatched. The germline CDR1 and CDR2 sequences are KGHDR and SFDVKD. The CDR3 is 13 amino acids. The CDR3 nucleotides read TGTGCCACCGGGACAGGGGGCACCGGGGAGCTGTTTTTT. Protein product: CATGTGGTGELFF.

This clone was observed a handful of times. The rearrangement links TRBV7-2 to TRBJ1-2; no clear D. The germline gives CDR1 SGHTA, CDR2 FQGNSA. V lost 5 bases to trimming and J lost 0 bases, with 10 bases between them. The CDR3 covers 14 residues. CDR3 sequence (DNA): TGTGCCAGCAGCCACGGGTTAGCTAACTATGGCTACACCTTC. Encoded protein: CASSHGLANYGYTF. The full variable domain, rest sourced from reference TRBV7-2 and TRBJ1-2, is GAGVSQSPSNKVTEKGKDVELRCDPISGHTALYWYRQSLGQGLEFLIYFQGNSAPDKSGLPSDRFSAERTGGSVSTLTIQRTQQEDSAVYLCASSHGLANYGYTFGSGTRLTVV.

This chain joins TRBV10-3 and TRBJ2-2, with unresolved D. V was pared by 8 bases and J by 3 bases, with 22 bases between. The CDR3 is made up of 17 amino acids. In germline, CDR1 is ENHRY, CDR2 SYGVKD. CDR3 loop: CAISHSQTSADTGELFF. The CDR3 nucleotides read TGTGCCATCTCGCACAGCCAGACGTCGGCAGACACCGGGGAGCTGTTTTTT.

The V gene is TRBV29-1, the J gene TRBJ2-2; 8 bases fit TRBD1. With 2 bases clipped from V and 7 bases from J, the junction kept 3 bases outside the gene matches. This CDR3 contains 13 residues. The germline V gene has CDR1 SQVTM and CDR2 ANQGSEA. Here the CDR3 reads CSVERDRSGELFF. Written as DNA, the CDR3 is TGCAGCGTTGAACGGGACAGGAGCGGGGAGCTGTTTTTT.

Concerning this clone: This sample also contains other DNA sequences that code for the same CDR3. The chain couples TRBV6-6 to TRBJ1-2, with D possibly TRBD1 on 6 matching bases. This CDR3 region has 13 residues. Germline CDR1 is MNHNY and CDR2 is SVGAGI (reference sequence). V was shortened by 6 bases and J by 2 bases, with 10 bases between the two germline ends. This chain's CDR3 is CASRHRENYGYTF. As DNA, the CDR3 is TGTGCCAGCAGACACAGGGAAAACTATGGCTACACCTTC.

This CDR3 is CATSRGQTYNSPLHF. The DNA of the CDR3 is TGTGCCACCAGCAGAGGACAGACGTATAATTCACCCCTCCACTTT. The chain couples TRBV15 to TRBJ1-6, with TRBD1 as a possible D gene (5 bases). This CDR3 is 15 amino acids long. Germline lookup yields CDR1 LNHNV and CDR2 YYDKDF (reference sequence). The V end lost 1 base, the J end lost 4 bases, and 8 bases lay between the germline ends.

The V gene is TRBV28, the J gene TRBJ1-6; TRBD1 is a possible D gene (5 bases). V was clipped by 4 bases and J by 10 bases, with 14 bases between them. Germline V lookup: CDR1 MDHEN, CDR2 SYDVKM. The CDR3 contains 14 residues. The CDR3 DNA sequence: TGTGCCAGCAGTTCACCAGGGTTGGGGTCACCCCTCCACTTT. Encoded protein: CASSSPGLGSPLHF.

The genes are TRBV25-1 and TRBJ2-5, with D perhaps matching TRBD1 (5 bases). CDR3 length equals 12 residues. The ends were cut back, 8 bases at V and 5 bases at J, with 12 bases in the middle. Germline CDR1 MGHDK, CDR2 SYGVNS. CDR3 nucleotide sequence: TGTGCCAGCGGGGCAACGCGGGAGACCCAGTACTTC. It yields the protein CASGATRETQYF.

The chain employs TRBV5-6 and TRBJ1-1; perhaps TRBD1 as D (6 bases). The germline gives CDR1 SGHDT, CDR2 YYEEEE. The CDR3 is 14 residues long. The V gene lost 2 bases and the J gene lost 6 bases, with 14 bases spanning the gap. CDR3 region: CASSFIWGRSEAFF. The CDR3 DNA sequence: TGTGCCAGCAGCTTTATATGGGGGCGGTCTGAAGCTTTCTTT.

This clone turned up a few times. The rearrangement joins TRBV24-1 to TRBJ2-2, with 12 bases lining up with TRBD2. J was trimmed by 5 bases and V by 2 bases; bases with no gene match: 11. Germline CDR1 is KGHDR and CDR2 is SFDVKD. The CDR3 length is 19 residues. The CDR3 nucleotides read TGTGCCACCAGTGATTCCGGACTAGCGGGACAGGGGAGGACCGGGGAGCTGTTTTTT. This codes for CATSDSGLAGQGRTGELFF.

This chain connects TRBV7-2 to TRBJ1-4, with D hard to call. Germline V gene sequence: CDR1 SGHTA, CDR2 FQGNSA. V gave up 5 bases and J gave up 7 bases, with 11 bases separating them. The CDR3 sequence is 13 residues long. DNA for the CDR3: TGTGCCAGCAGCAAGACCCGGGGTGAAAAACTGTTTTTT. It codes for CASSKTRGEKLFF.

This clone showed up just a few times. The gene calls are TRBV6-2 or TRBV6-3 and TRBJ2-7; TRBD1 matches at 10 bases. Germline CDR1 reads MNHEY; CDR2 reads SVGEGT. CDR3 length: 22 amino acids. V lost 6 bases, J lost 3 bases, and 29 bases stayed unmatched. The CDR3 DNA is TGTGCCAGCAGCCGTCCCGGACCACCTACAACCGGGACAGGGGTCTTTGGCTACGAGCAGTACTTC. Translated: CASSRPGPPTTGTGVFGYEQYF.

This clone was counted once. This CDR3 reads CATSRVQGRGVWNTEAFF. The CDR3 coding sequence is TGTGCCACCAGCAGAGTACAGGGCAGGGGGGTGTGGAACACTGAAGCTTTCTTT. V is TRBV15 and J is TRBJ1-1, with 7 bases identical to TRBD1. CDR1 and CDR2 (germline): LNHNV, YYDKDF (reference sequence). This CDR3 is 18 amino acids long. With V trimmed by 1 base and J by 1 base, 12 bases remained unmatched.

The chain links TRBV6-1 to TRBJ2-2; D remains unclear. With 2 bases removed from V and 6 bases from J, the gap between germline ends came to 10 bases. The length of the CDR3 is 14 residues. CDR1 MNHNS and CDR2 SASEGT come from the germline V gene. The CDR3 DNA reads as TGTGCCAGCAGTGAACGGTGGTTTTCCGGGGAGCTGTTTTTT. Translated, it gives CASSERWFSGELFF.

This clone was seen more than once but under ten times. This chain joins TRBV2 and TRBJ1-1; TRBD1 matches at 8 bases. Germline CDR1 reads SNHLY; CDR2 reads FYNNEI. V was clipped by 8 bases and J by 1 base; unmatched bases: 6. The CDR3 totals 14 residues. This CDR3 reads CASESDRANTEAFF. As DNA, the CDR3 is TGTGCCAGCGAATCGGACAGGGCGAACACTGAAGCTTTCTTT.

This clone appeared once. The chain recombines TRBV11-2 with TRBJ1-6, with D possibly TRBD1 on 5 matching bases. The germline V gene encodes CDR1 SGHAT and CDR2 FQNNGV. The CDR3 consists of 14 residues. The V and J ends lost 5 bases and 8 bases respectively, with 13 bases between them. The chain's CDR3 is CASSPLGGDSPLHF. In DNA, the CDR3 is TGTGCCAGCAGCCCCCTCGGGGGGGATTCACCCCTCCACTTT.

V and J are TRBV6-5 and TRBJ2-2; 11 bases agree with TRBD2. Germline CDR1 is MNHEY and CDR2 is SVGAGI. The CDR3 extends over 15 amino acids. V was pared by 6 bases and J by 5 bases, with 5 bases of the junction left unmatched. DNA of the CDR3: TGTGCCAGCAGATTACTAGCGGGAGTTACCGGGGAGCTGTTTTTT. Its translation: CASRLLAGVTGELFF.

This clone was seen more than once but under ten times. This chain joins TRBV20-1 and TRBJ2-1, with no clear D. CDR3 length equals 10 residues. CDR1 is DFQATT, CDR2 SNEGSKA, per germline (reference sequence). V lost 4 bases to trimming and J lost 8 bases, with 6 bases between them. CDR3 nucleotide sequence: TGCAGTGCTACCCACTATGAGCAGTTCTTC. This translates into CSATHYEQFF.

This chain joins TRBV5-5 and TRBJ2-3, with 7 bases lining up with TRBD2. This CDR3 contains 18 residues. Germline V CDR1 and CDR2: SGHKS, YYEKEE (reference sequence). The V and J ends lost 0 bases and 6 bases, in that order; junction bases with no gene match: 16. The CDR3, as DNA: TGTGCCAGCAGCTTGGATCCCTCGCGGGGGAGCCTATTCGATACGCAGTATTTT. It translates to CASSLDPSRGSLFDTQYF.